Sequencing of this T cell receptor beta chain was carried out in a study of prognosis after radiotherapy for stage I lung cancer. Genomic DNA served as the source from which two-round multiplex PCR generated TCR beta CDR3 amplicons. Primers specific to each TRBV and TRBJ gene were used in first-round PCR. TCRdb called the multiplex PCR reads again in MiXCR, with one record for every CDR3 protein. The sample holds approximately 17,000 distinct CDR3 sequences; under 50% are singletons and the top ten take around 44%. The trim removed 4 bases at V and 5 bases at J, leaving 8 bases unmatched. Germline values: CDR1 SGHTA, CDR2 FQGNSA. The CDR3 length is 15 residues.

Sequenced here: PBMCs, sampled before or after stereotactic body radiation therapy (not recorded which). This chain links TRBV7-2 with TRBJ2-1; 7 positions agree with TRBD2. This TCR derives from a donor over 45 with non-small cell lung cancer. CDR3 amino acids: CASSWAAAGDNEQFF. The CDR3 nucleotides are TGTGCCAGCAGCTGGGCGGCGGCGGGGGACAATGAGCAGTTCTTC.